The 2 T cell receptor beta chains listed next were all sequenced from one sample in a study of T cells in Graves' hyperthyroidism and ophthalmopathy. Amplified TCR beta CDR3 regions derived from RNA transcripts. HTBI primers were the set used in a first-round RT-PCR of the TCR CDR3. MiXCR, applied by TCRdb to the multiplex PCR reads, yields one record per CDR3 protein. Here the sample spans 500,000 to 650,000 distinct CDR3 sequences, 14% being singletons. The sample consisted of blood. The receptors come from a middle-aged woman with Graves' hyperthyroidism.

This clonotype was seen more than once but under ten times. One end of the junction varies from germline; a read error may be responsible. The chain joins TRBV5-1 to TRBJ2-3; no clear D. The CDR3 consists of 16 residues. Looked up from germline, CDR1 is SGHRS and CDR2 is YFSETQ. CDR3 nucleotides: TGCACCAGCAGCTTGGGGTTGGTTTTAGGCACAGATACGCAGTATTTT. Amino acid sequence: CTSSLGLVLGTDTQYF.

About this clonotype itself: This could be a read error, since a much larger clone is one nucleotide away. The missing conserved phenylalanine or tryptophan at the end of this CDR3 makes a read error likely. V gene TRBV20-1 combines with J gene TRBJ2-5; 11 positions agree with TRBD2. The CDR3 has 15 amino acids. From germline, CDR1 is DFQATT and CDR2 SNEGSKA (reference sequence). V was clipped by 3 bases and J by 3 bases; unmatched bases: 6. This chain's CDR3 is CSASPGTSGKETQYL. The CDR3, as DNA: TGCAGTGCTAGCCCCGGGACTAGCGGAAAAGAGACCCAGTACTTG.